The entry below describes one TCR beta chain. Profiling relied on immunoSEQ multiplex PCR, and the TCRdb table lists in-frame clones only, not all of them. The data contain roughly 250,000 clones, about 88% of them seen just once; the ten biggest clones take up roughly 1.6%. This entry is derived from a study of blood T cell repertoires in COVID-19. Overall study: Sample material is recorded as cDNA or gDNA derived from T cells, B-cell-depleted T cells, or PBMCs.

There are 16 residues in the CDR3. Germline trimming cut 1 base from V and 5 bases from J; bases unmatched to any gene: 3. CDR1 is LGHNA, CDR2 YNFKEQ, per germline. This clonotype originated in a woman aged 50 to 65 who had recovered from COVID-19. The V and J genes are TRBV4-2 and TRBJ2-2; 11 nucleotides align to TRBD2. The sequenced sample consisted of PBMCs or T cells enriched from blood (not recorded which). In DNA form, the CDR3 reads TGTGCCAGCAGCCAAGGTAGCGGGAGGGGTACCGGGGAGCTGTTTTTT. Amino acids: CASSQGSGRGTGELFF.